The 8 T cell receptor beta chains below come from one sample, sequenced in a study of T cells in narcolepsy. Libraries were prepared by immunoSEQ multiplex PCR; TCRdb keeps only in-frame clonotypes and omits some of them. The profile shows about 30,000 clones, roughly four fifths of them singletons. The sample was CD45RA- memory CD4+ T cells from PBMCs. The receptors were gathered from a human donor with narcolepsy.

The J gene is TRBJ2-5, the V gene TRBV7-2; possible D gene TRBD1, 6 bases. The CDR3 is 14 residues long. Germline CDR1 and CDR2: SGHTA and FQGNSA. Trimming shortened V by 4 bases and J by 3 bases, and 12 bases separated the two germline ends. CDR3 in amino acids: CASSSKDSKETQYF. DNA of the CDR3: TGTGCCAGCAGCTCCAAGGACAGTAAAGAGACCCAGTACTTC.

The chain couples TRBV7-3 to TRBJ2-6; D gene ambiguous. Germline V gene data show CDR1 as SGHTA and CDR2 as FQGTGA. Trimming took off 1 base at V and 0 bases at J, with 13 bases between the two ends. This CDR3 has 18 amino acids. The CDR3 loop reads CASSLKVIGSSGANVLTF. As DNA, the CDR3 is TGTGCCAGCAGCTTAAAGGTGATAGGGTCCTCTGGGGCCAACGTCCTGACTTTC.

This clone was observed a single time. V and J are TRBV2 and TRBJ2-1, with TRBD2 identical over 9 bases. V trimming: 5 bases; J trimming: 2 bases; junction bases outside the gene matches: 1. Germline values: CDR1 SNHLY, CDR2 FYNNEI. The length of the CDR3 is 14 residues. In DNA form, the CDR3 reads TGTGCCAGCAGTTTAGCGGGGGCCTACAATGAGCAGTTCTTC. Its protein is CASSLAGAYNEQFF.

V is TRBV7-7 and J is TRBJ2-3; 10 nucleotides line up with TRBD1. Germline V CDR1 and CDR2: SSHAT, FNYEAQ (reference sequence). The CDR3 spans 15 residues. V trimming: 5 bases; J trimming: 2 bases; junction bases outside the gene matches: 4. The CDR3 is CASSPTGGVTDTQYF. CDR3 sequence (DNA): TGTGCCAGCAGCCCGACAGGGGGCGTCACAGATACGCAGTATTTT.

The V and J genes are TRBV18 and TRBJ2-5; D remains unclear. With the DNA end fitting TRBJ2-7 better, the J assignment may be wrong. There are 14 residues in the CDR3. Germline V gives CDR1 KGHSH, CDR2 LQKENI. CDR3 sequence: CASSPPMGTYEQYF. CDR3 nucleotide sequence: TGTGCCAGCTCACCACCCATGGGTACCTACGAGCAGTACTTC.

The rearrangement uses TRBV7-2 and TRBJ1-5, with TRBD1 matching 8 bases. The germline CDR1 and CDR2 sequences are SGHTA and FQGNSA. The J segment lost 7 bases and the V segment lost 5 bases, leaving 7 bases of the junction unmatched. The CDR3 length is 14 residues. In nucleotides, the CDR3 is TGTGCCAGCAGCGTTCAGACAGGGGAACAGCCCCAGCATTTT. Amino acid sequence: CASSVQTGEQPQHF.

The chain joins TRBV6-1 to TRBJ2-4; D remains ambiguous. Trimming stripped 2 bases from V and 0 bases from J, with 8 bases between. Germline-derived CDR1 and CDR2 are MNHNS and SASEGT. CDR3 length: 15 amino acids. CDR3 in amino acids: CASSEPGLAKNIQYF. DNA of the CDR3: TGTGCCAGCAGTGAACCTGGGCTAGCCAAAAACATTCAGTACTTC.

This clone was observed a single time. The chain uses TRBV30 and TRBJ2-6, with D unresolved. The V end lost 0 bases, the J end lost 2 bases, and 2 bases lay between the germline ends. Germline CDR1 GTSNPN, CDR2 SVGIG (reference sequence). This CDR3 has 13 amino acids. The CDR3 sequence: CAWSVTGANVLTF. The CDR3 DNA reads as TGTGCCTGGAGTGTAACTGGGGCCAACGTCCTGACTTTC.